These T cell receptor beta chains were read from a single sample in a study of shared clonotypes between healthy human individuals. This table comes from immunoSEQ multiplex PCR, and its TCRdb copy is limited to in-frame clones, with some not included. The data contain approximately 2.5 million clones, over 85% of them seen just once; the ten biggest clones take up approximately 0.37%. What was sequenced was naive CD4+ T cells from PBMCs. These receptors were obtained from a man in his late teens or twenties in good health. Some clones in this sample may be carry-over from other donors' samples. The CDR3 runs from the conserved cysteine through the conserved F or W. Fields, in order: CDR3 DNA, CDR3 protein, J gene, clone size, D gene, V gene. A D gene is named only where the DNA matches it firmly. Size values are once, few and many counts, or a class for expanded clones, and some rows have none.

CDR3 DNA: TGTGCCAGCAGTTTAGAATCCCCGCAGCTAACTAGGGGGCTCCCAGATACGCAGTATTTT; CDR3 protein: CASSLESPQLTRGLPDTQYF; J gene: TRBJ2-3; clone size: NA; D gene: TRBD1; V gene: TRBV27
CDR3 DNA: TGCAGTACTCGTTCGACCGGGGAGCTGTTTTTT; CDR3 protein: CSTRSTGELFF; J gene: TRBJ2-2; clone size: NA; D gene: NA; V gene: TRBV20-1
CDR3 DNA: TGTGCCAGCAGCTTAGAAGGGGGAGGAGCCTACGAGCAGTACTTC; CDR3 protein: CASSLEGGGAYEQYF; J gene: TRBJ2-7; clone size: once; D gene: NA; V gene: TRBV11-2
CDR3 DNA: TGTGCCAGCAGTGTTAGGGCTTACTATGAAAAACTGTTTTTT; CDR3 protein: CASSVRAYYEKLFF; J gene: TRBJ1-4; clone size: NA; D gene: NA; V gene: TRBV2
CDR3 DNA: TGTGCCAGCAGGGTCCCGGGAGACAAGAACACTGAAGCTTTCTTT; CDR3 protein: CASRVPGDKNTEAFF; J gene: TRBJ1-1; clone size: few; D gene: NA; V gene: TRBV28
CDR3 DNA: TGCGCCAGCAGCTTAAGGACAGCCTTCTCCTACGAGCAGTACTTC; CDR3 protein: CASSLRTAFSYEQYF; J gene: TRBJ2-7; clone size: NA; D gene: NA; V gene: TRBV5-1
CDR3 DNA: TGTGCCAGCAGTCGCATCCAGGGGGCCTGGGAGACCCAGTACTTC; CDR3 protein: CASSRIQGAWETQYF; J gene: TRBJ2-5; clone size: NA; D gene: TRBD1; V gene: TRBV6-1
CDR3 DNA: TGTGCCAGCAGTGGGAGTGCAGGGGCTAACTTCTTTTCCTCCTATGGCTACACCTTC; CDR3 protein: CASSGSAGANFFSSYGYTF; J gene: TRBJ1-2; clone size: NA; D gene: NA; V gene: TRBV6-1
CDR3 DNA: TGTGCCAGCTCACCACCCGGACAGGCTAGAACAGATACGCAGTATTTT; CDR3 protein: CASSPPGQARTDTQYF; J gene: TRBJ2-3; clone size: NA; D gene: TRBD1; V gene: TRBV18
CDR3 DNA: TGTGCCACCAGCAGAGATCTAACCGGGGAGCTGTTTTTT; CDR3 protein: CATSRDLTGELFF; J gene: TRBJ2-2; clone size: once; D gene: NA; V gene: TRBV15
CDR3 DNA: TGCGCCAGCAGCTTGGAAGGGTTAGAGACCCAGTACTTC; CDR3 protein: CASSLEGLETQYF; J gene: TRBJ2-5; clone size: NA; D gene: NA; V gene: TRBV5-1
CDR3 DNA: TGCGCCAGCAGTCTATCCGGGACAGCCTACGAGCAGTACTTC; CDR3 protein: CASSLSGTAYEQYF; J gene: TRBJ2-7; clone size: NA; D gene: TRBD1; V gene: TRBV4-3
CDR3 DNA: TGTGCCAGCAGCGTAGCGTCCGGGCTAGCGGGAGGTTGGGATACGCAGTATTTT; CDR3 protein: CASSVASGLAGGWDTQYF; J gene: TRBJ2-3; clone size: NA; D gene: TRBD2; V gene: TRBV9
CDR3 DNA: TGTGCCAGCAGCCGTACACAGGGGGCTAGCACAGATACGCAGTATTTT; CDR3 protein: CASSRTQGASTDTQYF; J gene: TRBJ2-3; clone size: NA; D gene: TRBD1; V gene: TRBV5-4
CDR3 DNA: TGTGCCAGCAGCGAAGATAGCGGGGTGAACACCGGGGAGCTGTTTTTT; CDR3 protein: CASSEDSGVNTGELFF; J gene: TRBJ2-2; clone size: NA; D gene: TRBD2; V gene: TRBV5-4
CDR3 DNA: TGTGCCAGCAGCTGGGGGACAAGCGGCTACACCTTC; CDR3 protein: CASSWGTSGYTF; J gene: TRBJ1-2; clone size: NA; D gene: NA; V gene: TRBV11-1
CDR3 DNA: TGTGCCAGCAGCTTGGACCCGTACGGGTTGTACGAGCAGTACTTC; CDR3 protein: CASSLDPYGLYEQYF; J gene: TRBJ2-7; clone size: NA; D gene: NA; V gene: TRBV5-8
CDR3 DNA: TGTGCCAGCAGTGGGGGCCTCGTAGGCTACACCTTC; CDR3 protein: CASSGGLVGYTF; J gene: TRBJ1-2; clone size: NA; D gene: NA; V gene: TRBV2
CDR3 DNA: TGTGCCAGCAGGACTTATAGCAATCAGCCCCAGCATTTT; CDR3 protein: CASRTYSNQPQHF; J gene: TRBJ1-5; clone size: NA; D gene: NA; V gene: TRBV28
CDR3 DNA: TGTGCCAGCAGCCCTCCTTTAGGGACAACGAACACCGGGGAGCTGTTTTTT; CDR3 protein: CASSPPLGTTNTGELFF; J gene: TRBJ2-2; clone size: NA; D gene: NA; V gene: TRBV7-2
CDR3 DNA: TGCGCCAGCAGCTTGGCCACGGCATCTTCTGGAAACACCATATATTTT; CDR3 protein: CASSLATASSGNTIYF; J gene: TRBJ1-3; clone size: NA; D gene: NA; V gene: TRBV5-1
CDR3 DNA: TGTGCCAGCAGAGTTCGGGCATCACGAGCTTTCTTT; CDR3 protein: CASRVRASRAFF; J gene: TRBJ1-1; clone size: NA; D gene: NA; V gene: TRBV28
CDR3 DNA: TGCGCCAGCAGCCCCGGGGCCAACACTGAAGCTTTCTTT; CDR3 protein: CASSPGANTEAFF; J gene: TRBJ1-1; clone size: NA; D gene: NA; V gene: TRBV5-1
CDR3 DNA: TGCGCCAGCAGCTTGGCTGGGAGCTCTGGAAACACCATATATTTT; CDR3 protein: CASSLAGSSGNTIYF; J gene: TRBJ1-3; clone size: NA; D gene: NA; V gene: TRBV5-1
CDR3 DNA: TGTGCCAGCAGTATTCGCGGGAGATACGAGCAGTACTTC; CDR3 protein: CASSIRGRYEQYF; J gene: TRBJ2-7; clone size: NA; D gene: TRBD2; V gene: TRBV25-1
CDR3 DNA: TGTGCCAGCAGTTTGGTATTAGGTGAACCCTATGGCTACACCTTC; CDR3 protein: CASSLVLGEPYGYTF; J gene: TRBJ1-2; clone size: NA; D gene: NA; V gene: TRBV28
CDR3 DNA: TGTGCCATAGAGGGGGAAGGGGCCAACGTCCTGACTTTC; CDR3 protein: CAIEGEGANVLTF; J gene: TRBJ2-6; clone size: NA; D gene: NA; V gene: TRBV10-3
CDR3 DNA: TGTGCCAGCAGTTCCCCTGGGGGGTACTACGAGCAGTACTTC; CDR3 protein: CASSSPGGYYEQYF; J gene: TRBJ2-7; clone size: NA; D gene: NA; V gene: TRBV28
CDR3 DNA: TGTGCCAGCAGCGAGACGGGGAGGATACCCTACGAGCAGTACTTC; CDR3 protein: CASSETGRIPYEQYF; J gene: TRBJ2-7; clone size: NA; D gene: NA; V gene: TRBV5-4
CDR3 DNA: TGTGCCAGCAGCGCCGGATGGGGGACTAGCGGGGGAAACTACTACAATGAGCAGTTCTTC; CDR3 protein: CASSAGWGTSGGNYYNEQFF; J gene: TRBJ2-1; clone size: NA; D gene: TRBD2; V gene: TRBV9
CDR3 DNA: TGTGCCAGCAGTTTAGTGGCTAGCGGGAGGGCCTTGAACGAGCAGTACTTC; CDR3 protein: CASSLVASGRALNEQYF; J gene: TRBJ2-7; clone size: NA; D gene: TRBD2; V gene: TRBV28
CDR3 DNA: TGTGCCAGCAGCTTAGTTGGGACTAGCGGGAGTAGGAAGACCCAGTACTTC; CDR3 protein: CASSLVGTSGSRKTQYF; J gene: TRBJ2-5; clone size: NA; D gene: TRBD2; V gene: TRBV7-9
CDR3 DNA: TGCGCCAGCAGCTTAAATTCAGCGGTTGGGGGAGACTATGGCTACACCTTC; CDR3 protein: CASSLNSAVGGDYGYTF; J gene: TRBJ1-2; clone size: NA; D gene: NA; V gene: TRBV5-1
CDR3 DNA: TGTGCCAGCAGCCCTCGGGGAAACCTCCAGGATACGCAGTATTTT; CDR3 protein: CASSPRGNLQDTQYF; J gene: TRBJ2-3; clone size: NA; D gene: NA; V gene: TRBV7-9
CDR3 DNA: TGTGCCAGCAGCTTAGAAGGCGGAAGCTCCTACAATGAGCAGTTCTTC; CDR3 protein: CASSLEGGSSYNEQFF; J gene: TRBJ2-1; clone size: few; D gene: NA; V gene: TRBV7-6
CDR3 DNA: TGTGCCAGCAGCCCCTCAGGGGCCTCGAACTATGGCTACACCTTC; CDR3 protein: CASSPSGASNYGYTF; J gene: TRBJ1-2; clone size: NA; D gene: NA; V gene: TRBV9
CDR3 DNA: TGTGCCAGCAGCTTGATTAGCGGGGGGTACAATGAGCAGTTCTTC; CDR3 protein: CASSLISGGYNEQFF; J gene: TRBJ2-1; clone size: NA; D gene: TRBD2; V gene: TRBV7-3
CDR3 DNA: TGTGCCAGCACTTCTACAGGGATCCCCGGGGAGCTGTTTTTT; CDR3 protein: CASTSTGIPGELFF; J gene: TRBJ2-2; clone size: NA; D gene: NA; V gene: TRBV27
CDR3 DNA: TGTGCCAGCAGCGTAGGGAGGGCTAATCAGCCCCAGCATTTT; CDR3 protein: CASSVGRANQPQHF; J gene: TRBJ1-5; clone size: NA; D gene: NA; V gene: TRBV9
CDR3 DNA: TGTGCCAGCAGTGAGACAGGGGCCAACTATGGCTACACCTTC; CDR3 protein: CASSETGANYGYTF; J gene: TRBJ1-2; clone size: NA; D gene: TRBD1; V gene: TRBV2
CDR3 DNA: TGCGCCAGCAGCTTGGAGGTGGGGCAGGGGCTAGAGCAGTATTTT; CDR3 protein: CASSLEVGQGLEQYF; J gene: TRBJ2-3; clone size: NA; D gene: NA; V gene: TRBV5-1